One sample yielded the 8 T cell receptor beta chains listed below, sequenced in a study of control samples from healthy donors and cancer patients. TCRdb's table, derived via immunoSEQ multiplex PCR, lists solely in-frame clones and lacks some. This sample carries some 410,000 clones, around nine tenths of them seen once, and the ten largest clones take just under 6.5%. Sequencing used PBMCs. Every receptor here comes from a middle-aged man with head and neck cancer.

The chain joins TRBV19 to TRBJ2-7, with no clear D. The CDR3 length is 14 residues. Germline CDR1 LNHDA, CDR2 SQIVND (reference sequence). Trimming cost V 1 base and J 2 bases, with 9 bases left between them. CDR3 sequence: CASSIGEVAYEQYF. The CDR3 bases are TGTGCCAGTAGTATAGGGGAAGTCGCCTACGAGCAGTACTTC.

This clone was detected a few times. CDR3 sequence reads: CASPRGLDEQYF. CDR3 coding DNA: TGCGCCAGCCCGAGAGGGCTGGACGAGCAGTACTTC. The chain couples TRBV4-1 to TRBJ2-7; D might be TRBD2 (5 bases). Looked up from germline, CDR1 is MGHRA and CDR2 is YSYEKL. The CDR3 has 12 amino acids. V was trimmed by 8 bases and J by 5 bases, leaving 13 bases between them.

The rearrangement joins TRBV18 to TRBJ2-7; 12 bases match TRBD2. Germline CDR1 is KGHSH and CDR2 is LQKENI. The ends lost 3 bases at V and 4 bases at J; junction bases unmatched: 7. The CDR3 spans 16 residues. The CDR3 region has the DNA TGTGCCAGCTCACCCCAACTAGCGGGGGGCACGTACGAGCAGTACTTC. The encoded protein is CASSPQLAGGTYEQYF.

The CDR3 DNA reads as TGCGCCAGCAGTGATAGCGGGGGCCTTGAGCAGTTCTTC. Its protein is CASSDSGGLEQFF. The chain employs TRBV10-1 and TRBJ2-1; 9 positions agree with TRBD2. This CDR3 region has 13 residues. V trimming: 3 bases; J trimming: 9 bases; junction bases outside the gene matches: 3. Germline assignment: CDR1 WNHNN and CDR2 SYGVQD (reference sequence).

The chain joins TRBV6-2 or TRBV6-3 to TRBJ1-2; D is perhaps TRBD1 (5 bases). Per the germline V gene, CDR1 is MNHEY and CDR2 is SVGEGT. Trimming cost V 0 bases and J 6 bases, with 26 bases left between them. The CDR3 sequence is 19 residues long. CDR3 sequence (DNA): TGTGCCAGCAGTTACTCGAGTGGGCCAGGGCGGTTAAATGTTCATGGCTACACCTTC. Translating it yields CASSYSSGPGRLNVHGYTF.

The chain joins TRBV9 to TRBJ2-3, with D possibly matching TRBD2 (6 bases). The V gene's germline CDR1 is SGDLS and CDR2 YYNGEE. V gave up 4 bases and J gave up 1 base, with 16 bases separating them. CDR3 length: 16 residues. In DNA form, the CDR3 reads TGTGCCAGCAGCCGGGGGAGTTTGGCGCGCACAGATACGCAGTATTTT. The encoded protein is CASSRGSLARTDTQYF.

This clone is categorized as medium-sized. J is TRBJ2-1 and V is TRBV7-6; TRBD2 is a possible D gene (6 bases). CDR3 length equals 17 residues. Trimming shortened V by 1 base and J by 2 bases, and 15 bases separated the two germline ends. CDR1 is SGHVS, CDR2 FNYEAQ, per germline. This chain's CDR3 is CASSLDPGSGAYNEQFF. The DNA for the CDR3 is TGTGCCAGCAGCTTAGATCCAGGTAGCGGCGCCTACAATGAGCAGTTCTTC. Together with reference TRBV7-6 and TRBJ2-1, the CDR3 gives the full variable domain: GAGVSQSPRYKVTKRGQDVALRCDPISGHVSLYWYRQALGQGPEFLTYFNYEAQQDKSGLPNDRFSAERPEGSISTLTIQRTEQRDSAMYRCASSLDPGSGAYNEQFFGPGTRLTVL.

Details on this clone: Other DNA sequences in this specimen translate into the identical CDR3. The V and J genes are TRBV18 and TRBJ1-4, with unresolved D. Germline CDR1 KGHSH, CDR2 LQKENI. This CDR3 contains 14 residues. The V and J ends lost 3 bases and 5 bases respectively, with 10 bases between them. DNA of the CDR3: TGTGCCAGCTCACCGGGAAGGATAAATGAAAAACTGTTTTTT. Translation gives CASSPGRINEKLFF.